This TCR beta chain was captured by sequencing in a study of human T cells and chemical hapten exposure (dated by TCRdb to about 2021). About the study as a whole: For sensitization, 2% DPC in acetone was applied to a roughly 2 cm by roughly 2 cm area of upper inner arm skin. Throughout the roughly 25-week study period, patients were also given weekly therapeutic DPC doses on the scalp. Patch testing was performed on the upper back with Finn chambers containing 0.01% DPC, and the patch tests were scored after 6 days according to International Contact Dermatitis Research Group standards. Most of the patients in the cohort were female, and the cohort covered alopecia areata with under or over 50% scalp involvement, alopecia totalis and alopecia universalis. Libraries were combined into a pool for sequencing, and differences in TCR yield between samples came mainly from small differences in library volumes within the pool. The study tracked peripheral blood TCR repertoire changes in vivo during primary and secondary sensitization to the hapten diphenylcyclopropenone (DPC) in alopecia patients. Blood samples were taken from patients before sensitization (week 0) and at 2, 6 and about 24 weeks after DPC sensitization. Nearly 30 alopecia patients gave blood for TCR sequencing at one to four time points (pre-sensitization, 2, 6 and 24 weeks).

In regard to this clonotype: No cognate antigen has been identified for it. No base quality information exists; no much larger clone differs at one position.

V drops 2 bases and J drops 5 bases, leaving 13 bases in between. Its CDR3 holds 13 amino acids, cysteine through phenylalanine. This entry keeps only the CDR3 DNA: 39 bases, framed from base 1. CDR1 and CDR2 were assigned from the germline V gene (reference sequence) as GTSNPN and SVGIG. To prepare the library, RACE was applied. The sample was run on a NextSeq 500. Library preparation attached unique molecular identifiers to individual cDNA molecules for quantitative, reproducible TCR counting. From each blood RNA sample, both TCR alpha and TCR beta chains were sequenced. Turning to the authors' computational methods: The median number of TCRs per sample was 90,000 to 100,000, ranging from roughly 20,000 to 700,000. The Decombinator software suite was used to annotate V, J and CDR3 in the TCR reads. For the PS versus PT1 abundance plots, all samples were subsampled to the same number of TCRs (28,000). TCRs were defined as expanded if absent before sensitization and observed at least eight times at the 2-week time point. The public reads were quality trimmed at Q25 with fastp and then assembled into clones with MiXCR by TCRdb, keeping productive beta chains. Records with the same CDR3 protein are collapsed into one entry carrying the most frequent genes and DNA. The V and J calls were determined by TCRdb, not by the authors. The sample table holds about 260,000 distinct CDR3 sequences, of which approximately 8.6% were seen once. The top ten constitute about 2.5% of the sample.

The meaning of the sample's time point label: pre-sensitization, week 0. Explained via the paper, the treatment or condition label denotes: therapeutic diphenylcyclopropenone sensitization with weekly scalp DPC. At every patch-test visit, the blood draw took place before the patch test was put on. Eligible patients were aged 18 to 70, diagnosed with alopecia, deemed suitable for DPC therapy, and excluded if pregnant. Total RNA was extracted from unfractionated whole blood collected in Tempus Blood RNA tubes. What the work shows at the level of the full study, not this receptor alone: Because every patient had alopecia, a presumed autoimmune disease, the patients' immune response might differ from that of healthy individuals. Compared with pre-sensitization or healthy control sets, expanded TCRs formed significantly more large CDR3 similarity clusters, which is consistent with antigen-driven responses. The number of TCRs above 1 in 1000 frequency did not change with DPC sensitization; there was no evidence of global repertoire structure alterations. A positive correlation was found between the number of PT1 expanded TCRs and patch test score, with significance reached at thresholds 8, 16 and 32 but not 4. After repeated subsampling, changes were observed in the strength of the expansion versus patch-test correlation and in the threshold at which the correlation became significant.

Recombination joined TRBV30 with TRBJ2-7; the D gene cannot be resolved reliably. The receptor's source is a woman in her forties with alopecia areata. Some clones in this sample may be carry-over from other donors' samples. Source: whole blood, taken in connection with sensitization to the hapten diphenylcyclopropenone (DPC). The bases are TGTGCCTGGAGTCCTCGACAAAACCACGAGCAGTACTTC. This is translated as CAWSPRQNHEQYF.